One sample yielded the 30 T cell receptor beta chains listed below, sequenced in a study of blood T cells in healthy people across ages. It was with a sample-barcoded 5' primer and a J-beta primer mix that a second PCR of roughly 7 to 12 cycles was run. Each CDR3 protein is one row after TCRdb ran MiXCR on the 5' RACE reads. The sample lists about 1.8 million distinct CDR3 sequences; 49% were seen once. Sequencing was carried out using blood. The origin of the receptors is a woman aged 40 to 55 in good health.

The chain couples TRBV7-9 to TRBJ2-1; D is perhaps TRBD2 (6 bases). Trimming took off 2 bases at V and 10 bases at J, with 18 bases between the two ends. The CDR3 has 15 residues. Germline V gives CDR1 SEHNR, CDR2 FQNEAQ (reference sequence). CDR3 protein: CASSLTGGATYEQFF. DNA of the CDR3: TGTGCCAGCAGCTTAACGGGCGGGGCCACCTACGAGCAGTTCTTC. Drawing the rest from reference TRBV7-9 and TRBJ2-1, the complete variable domain is DTGVSQNPRHKITKRGQNVTFRCDPISEHNRLYWYRQTLGQGPEFLTYFQNEAQLEKSRLLSDRFSAERPKGSFSTLEIQRTEQGDSAMYLCASSLTGGATYEQFFGPGTRLTVL.

This clonotype has only a few counts. J is TRBJ1-5 and V is TRBV7-2; 7 bases line up with TRBD1. The trim removed 5 bases at V and 6 bases at J, leaving 7 bases unmatched. Germline V gene lookup returns CDR1 SGHTA and CDR2 FQGNSA. The CDR3 covers 14 residues. CDR3 DNA sequence: TGTGCCAGCAGCAACGACAGGGCGATTCAGCCCCAGCATTTT. It codes for CASSNDRAIQPQHF.

The V call is TRBV20-1, the J call TRBJ1-4, with D maybe TRBD1 (5 bases). The length of the CDR3 is 13 residues. V was shortened by 6 bases and J by 6 bases, with 14 bases between the two germline ends. The V gene's germline CDR1 is DFQATT and CDR2 SNEGSKA (reference sequence). The CDR3 sequence is CSAARGVDEKLFF. CDR3 nucleotides: TGCAGTGCCGCCCGAGGGGTCGATGAAAAACTGTTTTTT.

Only a few counts were recorded for this clonotype. This sequence joins TRBV28 and TRBJ1-2, with D unclear. V lost 3 bases, J lost 2 bases, and 13 bases lay in between. The CDR3 runs to 15 residues. The germline V gene has CDR1 MDHEN and CDR2 SYDVKM. CDR3 sequence: CASSLRRERNYGYTF. As DNA, the CDR3 is TGTGCCAGCAGTTTGAGGAGGGAAAGAAACTATGGCTACACCTTC.

This clonotype was detected many times. The junction and the germline gene differ at one end; a read error may be behind it. The chain is built from TRBV5-1 and TRBJ2-1, with 11 bases identical to TRBD2. Germline CDR1 and CDR2: SGHRS and YFSETQ. This CDR3 is 15 amino acids long. The CDR3 DNA reads as TGTGCCAGCAGCTCCGGGACTAGCGGTTACAATGAGCAGTTCTTC. It codes for CASSSGTSGYNEQFF.

This chain uses TRBV6-2 or TRBV6-3 with TRBJ2-7; 9 nucleotides align to TRBD1. V was pared by 10 bases and J by 6 bases, with 13 bases of the junction left unmatched. Germline V gene data show CDR1 as MNHEY and CDR2 as SVGEGT. The CDR3 spans 14 residues. The DNA for the CDR3 is TGTGCCACCAAAAATGGACGGGACAGGGCCGAGCAGTACTTC. Protein sequence: CATKNGRDRAEQYF.

The V gene is TRBV6-2 or TRBV6-3, the J gene TRBJ2-1; D may correspond to TRBD1 or TRBD2 (5 bases each). V lost 4 bases and J lost 9, with 16 bases in between. This CDR3 contains 14 residues. CDR1 and CDR2 (germline): MNHEY, SVGEGT. This CDR3 reads CASSWPPGSSEQFF. In DNA form, the CDR3 reads TGTGCCAGCAGTTGGCCCCCAGGGAGCAGTGAGCAGTTCTTC.

The chain links TRBV28 to TRBJ2-3, with 7 nucleotides matching TRBD1. The V gene end was trimmed by 3 bases and the J gene end by 6 bases; junction bases not matched to a gene: 6. CDR1 is MDHEN, CDR2 SYDVKM, per germline. The CDR3 totals 14 residues. The CDR3 nucleotides are TGTGCCAGCAGTTTGGACAGGCCTGTGGATACGCAGTATTTT. Translating gives CASSLDRPVDTQYF. The variable domain in full, with the rest retrieved from reference TRBV28 and TRBJ2-3, is DVKVTQSSRYLVKRTGEKVFLECVQDMDHENMFWYRQDPGLGLRLIYFSYDVKMKEKGDIPEGYSVSREKKERFSLILESASTNQTSMYLCASSLDRPVDTQYFGPGTRLTVL.

The rearrangement uses TRBV5-1 and TRBJ1-6, with 9 bases matching TRBD1. Germline V gene lookup returns CDR1 SGHRS and CDR2 YFSETQ. The length of the CDR3 is 16 residues. After removal of 4 bases from V and 2 bases from J, the junction contained 4 bases not matched to a gene. The CDR3 nucleotides read TGCGCCAGCAGCCTACAGGGGGCCGCCTATAATTCACCCCTCCACTTT. Amino acids: CASSLQGAAYNSPLHF.

The genes are TRBV14 and TRBJ2-5; 8 positions agree with TRBD2. J gave up 0 bases and V 0 bases, and 6 bases lay outside the gene matches. Germline CDR1 and CDR2: SGHDN and FVKESK. The CDR3 is 17 amino acids. The DNA of the CDR3 is TGTGCCAGCAGCCAAGATTGGTCTAGCGGGTACCAAGAGACCCAGTACTTC. Translating it yields CASSQDWSSGYQETQYF. Using reference TRBV14 and TRBJ2-5 for the parts outside the CDR3, the full variable domain is EAGVTQFPSHSVIEKGQTVTLRCDPISGHDNLYWYRRVMGKEIKFLLHFVKESKQDESGMPNNRFLAERTGGTYSTLKVQPAELEDSGVYFCASSQDWSSGYQETQYFGPGTRLLVL.

V and J are TRBV29-1 and TRBJ2-7, with D perhaps matching TRBD1 (5 bases). The V and J ends lost 1 base and 0 bases respectively, with 10 bases between them. The CDR3 sequence is 14 residues long. Germline V gene lookup returns CDR1 SQVTM and CDR2 ANQGSEA. The chain's CDR3 is CSVEVQGSSYEQYF. The CDR3 bases are TGCAGCGTTGAAGTCCAGGGTAGCTCCTACGAGCAGTACTTC.

The gene calls are TRBV4-2 and TRBJ2-7, with a tentative D call TRBD1 (6 bases). This CDR3 is built from 14 residues. V lost 2 bases and J 6 bases, leaving 14 bases between the germline ends. Germline V lookup: CDR1 LGHNA, CDR2 YNFKEQ. The CDR3 DNA is TGTGCCAGCAGCCAATCCCAACACAGGGCCGAGCAGTACTTC. This translates into CASSQSQHRAEQYF.

This clonotype was seen a single time. This chain connects TRBV7-9 to TRBJ2-7; a weak D match, TRBD2 (5 bases). The DNA end lines up better with TRBJ2-5; the J call may be wrong. The CDR3 contains 15 residues. Germline loops: CDR1 SEHNR, CDR2 FQNEAQ (reference sequence). Here the CDR3 DNA reads TGTGCCAGCAGCGCCGAACTAGTTCGGCAGGAGACCCAGTACTTC. Encoded protein: CASSAELVRQETQYF.

The sample holds a few counts of this clonotype. The rearrangement uses TRBV7-2 and TRBJ2-4, with TRBD2 matching 13 bases. Germline V gene lookup returns CDR1 SGHTA and CDR2 FQGNSA. Losses at the gene ends were 5 bases for V and 13 bases for J; bases not matched to a gene: 17. This CDR3 has 17 residues. The CDR3 sequence is CASSLGGLAGTLTKQYF. CDR3 DNA: TGTGCCAGCAGCCTGGGGGGACTAGCGGGGACCCTTACGAAGCAGTACTTC.

This clonotype has a single count. CDR3 sequence reads: CSVPTATENTEAFF. The DNA for the CDR3 is TGCAGCGTCCCGACAGCGACCGAGAACACTGAAGCTTTCTTT. The rearrangement links TRBV29-1 to TRBJ1-1, with a possible D match to TRBD1 (5 bases). The CDR3 length is 14 residues. Trimming pared 6 bases from V and 1 base from J, leaving 15 bases between. Germline CDR1 is SQVTM and CDR2 is ANQGSEA.

The V and J genes are TRBV6-1 and TRBJ1-1; no clear D gene. Germline V gene data show CDR1 as MNHNS and CDR2 as SASEGT. The CDR3 spans 13 residues. V was shortened by 1 base and J by 8 bases, with 11 bases between the two germline ends. The chain's CDR3 is CASSEGLYREAFF. In DNA, the CDR3 is TGTGCCAGCAGTGAAGGGTTATACAGAGAAGCTTTCTTT.

The chain links TRBV10-3 to TRBJ1-1, with 8 bases aligning to TRBD1. V was pared by 2 bases and J by 1 base, with 9 bases of the junction left unmatched. Germline values: CDR1 ENHRY, CDR2 SYGVKD. The CDR3 is made up of 17 amino acids. The CDR3 loop is CAISEPDRGATNTEAFF. The CDR3 DNA reads as TGTGCCATCAGTGAGCCCGACAGGGGCGCCACGAACACTGAAGCTTTCTTT.

This clonotype was detected only a few times. The rearrangement uses TRBV25-1 and TRBJ1-1, with D maybe TRBD1 (5 bases). The CDR3 loop spans 17 amino acids. The V gene lost 0 bases and the J gene lost 3 bases, with 17 bases spanning the gap. The germline CDR1 and CDR2 sequences are MGHDK and SYGVNS. The CDR3 protein is CASSEYGSRGRDTEAFF. As DNA, the CDR3 is TGTGCCAGCAGTGAATATGGGTCACGGGGGAGGGACACTGAAGCTTTCTTT.

The chain joins TRBV7-8 to TRBJ2-3, with D possibly being TRBD1 (6 bases). The CDR3 totals 18 residues. In germline, CDR1 is SGHVS, CDR2 FQNEAQ. The germline V and J ends were trimmed by 5 bases and 4 bases, with 25 bases remaining between them. CDR3 sequence: CASSPSLGGASWSDTQYF. CDR3 DNA sequence: TGTGCCAGCAGCCCTAGCCTTGGGGGCGCGAGTTGGTCAGATACGCAGTATTTT.

The CDR3 DNA sequence: TGCAGTGCTGCCGGGACAGGGGAACAGGCTGGCTACACCTTC. It yields the protein CSAAGTGEQAGYTF. The chain is built from TRBV20-1 and TRBJ1-2; 10 bases agree with TRBD1. Trimming cost V 5 bases and J 7 bases; bases outside gene matches: 10. CDR1 is DFQATT and CDR2 is SNEGSKA in the germline V gene (reference sequence). CDR3 length: 14 amino acids.

The chain is built from TRBV9 and TRBJ1-1; D is perhaps TRBD1 (6 bases). V dropped 4 bases and J dropped 11 bases, with 15 bases sitting between them. This CDR3 contains 12 residues. Germline CDR1 and CDR2: SGDLS and YYNGEE. The CDR3 protein is CASSSRTDEAFF. The CDR3 nucleotides read TGTGCCAGCAGCTCTCGGACAGATGAGGCTTTCTTT.

This clonotype was recorded a few times. J is TRBJ2-5 and V is TRBV20-1, with unresolved D. CDR1 is DFQATT, CDR2 SNEGSKA, per germline (reference sequence). This CDR3 has 12 amino acids. Trimming took 5 bases from V and 2 from J, leaving 9 bases between them. CDR3 amino acids: CSARKIQETQYF. For the CDR3, the DNA is TGCAGTGCTCGTAAAATACAAGAGACCCAGTACTTC.

This clonotype was picked up a small number of times. This chain uses TRBV28 with TRBJ1-2; the D gene is possibly TRBD1 (6 bases). Germline V gene lookup returns CDR1 MDHEN and CDR2 SYDVKM. The CDR3 length is 17 residues. Deletions cut 6 bases from V and 4 bases from J, with 24 bases between. The DNA for the CDR3 is TGTGCCAGCAGGCAAGGTCGACAGGAGGGACTGGGCTATGGCTACACCTTC. Translation: CASRQGRQEGLGYGYTF.

The CDR3: CASRPERSNQPQHF. For the CDR3, the DNA is TGTGCCAGCCGACCCGAAAGGAGCAATCAGCCCCAGCATTTT. J is TRBJ1-5 and V is TRBV2; D remains ambiguous. Germline values: CDR1 SNHLY, CDR2 FYNNEI. The V gene lost 8 bases and the J gene lost 1 base, with 12 bases spanning the gap. The CDR3 is made up of 14 amino acids.

This clonotype has a handful of counts. The chain recombines TRBV29-1 with TRBJ2-1, with a tentative D call TRBD1 (6 bases). The CDR3 totals 16 residues. CDR1 SQVTM and CDR2 ANQGSEA come from the germline V gene. Trimming removed 3 bases at V and 0 bases at J, with 15 bases between. CDR3 sequence: CSVDARTDSSYNEQFF. The CDR3 nucleotides are TGCAGCGTTGACGCCCGGACAGACAGCTCCTACAATGAGCAGTTCTTC.

This clonotype was recorded at least ten times. This chain's CDR3 is CSGSDSLQETQYF. The CDR3 DNA is TGCAGCGGATCGGACAGCCTCCAAGAGACCCAGTACTTC. The genes are TRBV29-1 and TRBJ2-5; TRBD1 is a possible D gene (6 bases). The CDR3 is 13 amino acids. The germline V gene has CDR1 SQVTM and CDR2 ANQGSEA. V was trimmed by 7 bases and J by 1 base, leaving 13 bases between them.

The genes are TRBV7-9 and TRBJ2-6, with unresolved D. CDR1 is SEHNR and CDR2 is FQNEAQ in the germline V gene (reference sequence). The V gene lost 1 base and the J gene lost 0 bases, with 10 bases spanning the gap. The CDR3 covers 17 residues. The DNA of the CDR3 is TGTGCCAGCAGCTTAGGCGGAGAAAGCTCTGGGGCCAACGTCCTGACTTTC. Amino acids: CASSLGGESSGANVLTF.

The chain uses TRBV3-1 and TRBJ2-5; weak D call: TRBD1 (5 bases). Germline CDR1 is LGHDT and CDR2 is YNNKEL (reference sequence). Trimming cost V 3 bases and J 11 bases, with 16 bases left between them. The CDR3 length is 13 residues. CDR3 protein: CASSQAGYNEQYF. CDR3 in DNA: TGTGCCAGCAGCCAGGCAGGGTACAATGAGCAGTACTTC.

V is TRBV13 and J is TRBJ2-5, with TRBD2 as a possible D gene (6 bases). Trimming removed 6 bases from V and 9 bases from J, with 20 bases in between. This CDR3 has 14 amino acids. Germline CDR1 and CDR2: PRHDT and FYEKMQ (reference sequence). CDR3 residues: CASSETSPTLAQYF. DNA of the CDR3: TGTGCCAGCAGTGAGACTAGTCCAACTTTGGCCCAGTACTTC.

This clonotype was seen a handful of times. The chain carries TRBV18 and TRBJ2-4, with D possibly TRBD2 on 6 matching bases. The CDR3 has 16 residues. Between the trimmed V and J ends, which lost 3 bases and 0 bases, there was a span of 12 bases. Germline V gene data show CDR1 as KGHSH and CDR2 as LQKENI. This CDR3 reads CASSPAGNLAKNIQYF. For the CDR3, the DNA is TGTGCCAGCTCACCCGCGGGAAACCTAGCCAAAAACATTCAGTACTTC.